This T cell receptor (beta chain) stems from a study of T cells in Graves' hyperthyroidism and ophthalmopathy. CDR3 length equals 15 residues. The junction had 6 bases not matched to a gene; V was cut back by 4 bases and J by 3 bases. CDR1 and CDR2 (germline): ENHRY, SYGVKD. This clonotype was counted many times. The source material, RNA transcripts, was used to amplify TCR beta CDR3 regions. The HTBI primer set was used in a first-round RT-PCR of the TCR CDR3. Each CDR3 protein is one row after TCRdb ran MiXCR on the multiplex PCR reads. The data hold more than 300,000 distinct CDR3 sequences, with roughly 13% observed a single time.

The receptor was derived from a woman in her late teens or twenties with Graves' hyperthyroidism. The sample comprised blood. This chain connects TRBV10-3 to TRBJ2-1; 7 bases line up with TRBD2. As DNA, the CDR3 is TGTGCCATCAGTGGGGTGGGAGGGGACTACAATGAGCAGTTCTTC. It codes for CAISGVGGDYNEQFF.